The rows below give T cell receptor beta chains drawn from one sample of a study of identical twins. TCRdb analysed the 5' RACE reads with MiXCR anew, one entry per CDR3 protein. Among hundreds of thousands of distinct CDR3 sequences listed, around 6.1% were seen once. Specimen: naive T cells sorted from blood. The origin of the receptors is a man aged 18 to 30 in good health. CDR3s include the opening cysteine and the closing phenylalanine or tryptophan. D genes are given only for firm matches. Clone sizes are given selectively: once, few, many, or a class where the clone is expanded.

D,size,V,J,CDR3,DNA
TRBD1,few,TRBV9,TRBJ2-2,CASSSRTGGGTGELFF,TGTGCCAGCAGCTCACGGACAGGGGGCGGCACCGGGGAGCTGTTTTTT
NA,many,TRBV12-3/TRBV12-4,TRBJ1-2,CASSSGKGYTF,TGTGCCAGCAGTTCTGGGAAAGGCTACACCTTC
NA,few,TRBV7-9,TRBJ2-3,CASSPYLDTQYF,TGTGCCAGCAGCCCCTACCTTGATACGCAGTATTTT
NA,many,TRBV6-5,TRBJ2-2,CASSYHLLSGANTGELFF,TGTGCCAGCAGTTACCACCTTCTCAGCGGAGCTAACACCGGGGAGCTGTTTTTT
NA,NA,TRBV7-9,TRBJ1-1,CASSLVEDEAFF,TGTGCCAGCAGCTTAGTTGAGGATGAAGCTTTCTTT
NA,NA,TRBV19,TRBJ2-2,CASSVKQGELFF,TGTGCCAGTAGTGTCAAACAGGGGGAGCTGTTTTTT
NA,NA,TRBV7-8,TRBJ2-3,CASSPSTGLSTDTQYF,TGTGCCAGCAGTCCCAGCACCGGGCTTAGCACAGATACGCAGTATTTT
TRBD2,many,TRBV29-1,TRBJ2-1,CSGGTRNFGEQFF,TGCAGCGGAGGGACTAGAAATTTTGGTGAGCAGTTCTTC
TRBD2,many,TRBV12-3/TRBV12-4,TRBJ2-3,CAIALRGESTDTQYF,TGTGCCATTGCCCTGCGGGGGGAAAGCACAGATACGCAGTATTTT
TRBD2,few,TRBV4-2,TRBJ2-1,CASSQVDWTSGYNEQFF,TGTGCCAGCAGCCAAGTGGACTGGACTAGCGGATACAATGAGCAGTTCTTC
NA,NA,TRBV24-1,TRBJ2-1,CATSDPGWTPHEQFF,TGTGCCACCAGTGACCCGGGATGGACGCCGCATGAGCAGTTCTTC
NA,few,TRBV7-2,TRBJ2-3,CASSLAASSRW,TGTGCCAGCAGCTTAGCGGCCTCCTCCCGGTGG
NA,many,TRBV27,TRBJ1-3,CASSLLGSNTIYF,TGTGCCAGCAGTTTATTAGGGAGCAACACCATATATTTT
NA,few,TRBV9,TRBJ2-3,CASSVGTTRTDTQYF,TGTGCCAGCAGCGTAGGGACTACCCGCACAGATACGCAGTATTTT
NA,NA,TRBV10-3,TRBJ1-1,CAITRGAVGPRTEAFF,TGTGCCATCACTCGGGGGGCGGTAGGGCCCCGCACTGAAGCTTTCTTT
TRBD1,few,TRBV12-3/TRBV12-4,TRBJ2-7,CASSPGQGNNEQYF,TGTGCCAGCAGCCCCGGACAGGGGAACAACGAGCAGTACTTC
NA,NA,TRBV7-2,TRBJ2-7,CAIRHLNFSEQYF,TGTGCCATCCGTCACCTAAATTTCAGCGAGCAGTACTTC
NA,many,TRBV20-1,TRBJ2-1,CSASPGAVNYNEQFF,TGCAGTGCTAGTCCCGGGGCGGTCAACTACAATGAGCAGTTCTTC
NA,many,TRBV18,TRBJ2-3,CASLGTDTQYF,TGTGCCAGCTTGGGCACAGATACGCAGTATTTT
NA,few,TRBV5-6,TRBJ2-2,CASSFPTGWTGELFF,TGTGCCAGCAGCTTCCCCACAGGGTGGACCGGGGAGCTGTTTTTT
TRBD1,NA,TRBV7-2,TRBJ2-7,CASSLRDSLSYEQYF,TGTGCCAGCAGCTTACGGGACAGCTTATCCTACGAGCAGTACTTC
TRBD1,NA,TRBV10-3,TRBJ2-3,CAISRGDRGSTDTQYF,TGTGCCATCAGTAGAGGGGACAGGGGGAGCACAGATACGCAGTATTTT
NA,few,TRBV20-1,TRBJ2-2,CSARDSRGPGELFF,TGCAGTGCTAGAGATAGCCGAGGGCCCGGGGAGCTGTTTTTT
NA,NA,TRBV27,TRBJ1-6,CASRRDGNSPLHF,TGTGCCAGCAGACGGGACGGAAATTCACCCCTCCACTTT
NA,many,TRBV20-1,TRBJ2-1,CSGVAGTYNEQFF,TGCAGTGGTGTTGCGGGAACCTACAATGAGCAGTTCTTC
NA,many,TRBV20-1,TRBJ1-5,CSAEPRGQPQHF,TGCAGTGCTGAGCCCAGAGGGCAGCCCCAGCATTTT
NA,many,TRBV2,TRBJ1-5,CASRQGSSNQPQHF,TGTGCCAGCAGGCAGGGGTCTAGCAATCAGCCCCAGCATTTT
TRBD1,few,TRBV4-1,TRBJ2-1,CASSHYTGGSYNEQFF,TGCGCCAGCAGCCACTATACAGGGGGCTCCTACAATGAGCAGTTCTTC
TRBD2,NA,TRBV4-3,TRBJ2-3,CASSQEGAGGDTQYF,TGCGCCAGCAGCCAAGAAGGAGCGGGAGGGGATACGCAGTATTTT
NA,NA,TRBV18,TRBJ1-1,CASSQWDTPTAEAFF,TGTGCCAGCTCTCAATGGGACACTCCTACCGCTGAAGCTTTCTTT
TRBD2,many,TRBV15,TRBJ2-5,CATSRLAGTTQETQYF,TGTGCCACCAGCAGACTCGCCGGGACTACTCAAGAGACCCAGTACTTC
NA,many,TRBV7-9,TRBJ2-1,CASSLGTGSSYNEQFF,TGTGCCAGCAGCTTGGGGACGGGGAGCTCCTACAATGAGCAGTTCTTC
NA,NA,TRBV7-6,TRBJ1-1,CASSSSPTTGNTEAFF,TGTGCCAGCAGCTCTAGCCCAACGACGGGAAACACTGAAGCTTTCTTT
TRBD1,few,TRBV7-6,TRBJ2-6,CASSALTGAGANVLTF,TGTGCCAGCAGCGCCCTAACAGGGGCTGGGGCCAACGTCCTGACTTTC
TRBD2,NA,TRBV7-9,TRBJ2-7,CASSHLGREATYEQYF,TGTGCCAGCAGCCACCTGGGACGGGAGGCCACCTACGAGCAGTACTTC
NA,NA,TRBV6-1,TRBJ1-5,CASRPGSNQPQHF,TGTGCCAGCAGGCCAGGTAGCAATCAGCCCCAGCATTTT
NA,many,TRBV12-3/TRBV12-4,TRBJ2-1,CASSLGAQEQFF,TGTGCCAGCAGTTTAGGGGCTCAAGAACAGTTCTTC
NA,many,TRBV12-3/TRBV12-4,TRBJ2-5,CASTLGHQETQYF,TGTGCCAGCACCTTGGGGCATCAAGAGACCCAGTACTTC
TRBD1,NA,TRBV2,TRBJ1-5,CASTEEGANQPQHF,TGTGCCAGCACCGAGGAGGGGGCGAATCAGCCCCAGCATTTT
NA,many,TRBV10-3,TRBJ2-4,CAISDPGSQNIQYF,TGTGCCATCAGTGACCCTGGGAGTCAAAACATTCAGTACTTC
NA,many,TRBV11-2,TRBJ2-1,CASSSEPGSYNEQFF,TGTGCCAGCAGCTCGGAACCGGGTTCCTACAATGAGCAGTTCTTC
NA,few,TRBV19,TRBJ2-1,CASSKEGSSNEQFF,TGTGCCAGTAGTAAGGAGGGGTCGAGCAATGAGCAGTTCTTC
NA,many,TRBV12-3/TRBV12-4,TRBJ2-1,CASSLTRTVSYNEQFF,TGTGCCAGCAGTTTAACGCGGACAGTCTCCTACAATGAGCAGTTCTTC
NA,NA,TRBV30,TRBJ2-3,CAWSVVTGTDTQYF,TGTGCCTGGAGTGTAGTAACGGGCACAGATACGCAGTATTTT
TRBD2,few,TRBV7-2,TRBJ2-2,CASSLLSGGTGELFF,TGTGCCAGCAGCTTATTGAGCGGGGGAACCGGGGAGCTGTTTTTT
NA,NA,TRBV12-3/TRBV12-4,TRBJ2-3,CASKGLVTDTQYF,TGTGCCAGCAAAGGACTCGTGACAGATACGCAGTATTTT
NA,many,TRBV25-1,TRBJ2-5,CASSDSRGNFQETQYF,TGTGCCAGCAGTGATTCGAGGGGAAATTTTCAAGAGACCCAGTACTTC
NA,many,TRBV12-3/TRBV12-4,TRBJ2-1,CASSYTGVQRNNEQFF,TGTGCCAGCAGTTATACGGGTGTTCAGCGGAACAATGAGCAGTTCTTC
NA,many,TRBV5-1,TRBJ2-1,CASSPKGGEQFF,TGCGCCAGCAGCCCGAAGGGGGGCGAGCAGTTCTTC
NA,few,TRBV7-9,TRBJ1-1,CASSLMKGGGTEAFF,TGTGCCAGCAGCTTAATGAAGGGGGGCGGCACTGAAGCTTTCTTT
NA,NA,TRBV14,TRBJ2-7,CASSRNLGTFHEQYF,TGTGCCAGCAGCCGAAATTTGGGGACATTCCACGAGCAGTACTTC
NA,NA,TRBV12-5,TRBJ2-1,CASGLAGLHEQFF,TGTGCTAGTGGTTTGGCCGGCCTTCATGAGCAGTTCTTC
NA,NA,TRBV30,TRBJ2-5,CAWSGEKETQYF,TGTGCCTGGAGTGGAGAGAAAGAGACCCAGTACTTC